This passage covers 9 T cell receptor beta chains from one sample sequenced in a study of cytomegalovirus exposure and HLA in healthy donors. PCR involved 60 Vbeta and 13 Jbeta primers. Method: immunoSEQ multiplex PCR; TCRdb's copy keeps in-frame clones and lacks some. The table has tens of thousands of clones, approximately 70% seen once; the top ten hold around a fifth. The sequenced material came from PBMCs. These receptor sequences come from a woman aged 45-65 years in good health and CMV-seropositive.

J is TRBJ1-2 and V is TRBV19, with 10 bases that match TRBD1. The CDR3 totals 13 residues. The ends lost 8 bases at V and 4 bases at J; junction bases unmatched: 4. CDR1 is LNHDA, CDR2 SQIVND, per germline (reference sequence). CDR3 protein: CASRDRGFYGYTF. CDR3 DNA sequence: TGTGCCAGTCGGGACAGGGGATTCTATGGCTACACCTTC.

This chain uses TRBV4-2 with TRBJ2-5, with 11 bases aligning to TRBD2. The CDR3 length is 19 residues. Germline V gene sequence: CDR1 LGHNA, CDR2 YNFKEQ. The ends lost 4 bases at V and 5 bases at J; junction bases unmatched: 18. The CDR3 DNA reads TGTGCCAGCAGCCGAATGGGGAATCGACTAGCGGGGAGAGGGGAGACCCAGTACTTC. Its protein is CASSRMGNRLAGRGETQYF.

This clone showed up just a few times. The chain joins TRBV10-2 to TRBJ2-3, with D perhaps TRBD2 (6 bases). V was cut by 6 bases and J by 5 bases, with 6 bases left in between. The germline gives CDR1 WSHSY, CDR2 SAAADI. The CDR3 contains 11 residues. This CDR3 is CASRGGDTQYF. The CDR3 DNA is TGCGCCAGCAGGGGGGGAGATACGCAGTATTTT.

The chain employs TRBV7-7 and TRBJ2-5; D is undetermined. Germline V CDR1 and CDR2: SSHAT, FNYEAQ (reference sequence). CDR3 size: 13 residues. Trimming stripped 1 base from V and 5 bases from J, with 8 bases between. The CDR3 nucleotides are TGTGCCAGCAGCTTAGGGCTGCCGGAGACCCAGTACTTC. The encoded protein is CASSLGLPETQYF. The full variable domain, with the rest looked up from reference TRBV7-7 and TRBJ2-5, is GAGVSQSPRYKVTKRGQDVTLRCDPISSHATLYWYQQALGQGPEFLTYFNYEAQPDKSGLPSDRFSAERPEGSISTLTIQRTEQRDSAMYRCASSLGLPETQYFGPGTRLLVL.

The chain combines TRBV28 with TRBJ1-1, with D tentatively TRBD1 (6 bases). CDR1 and CDR2 from the germline V gene are MDHEN and SYDVKM. The ends were cut back, 1 base at V and 6 bases at J, with 18 bases in the middle. This CDR3 comprises 16 residues. DNA of the CDR3: TGTGCCAGCAGTTTATTTCGGGGGGCCCTCTCTCCTGAAGCTTTCTTT. Translation: CASSLFRGALSPEAFF.

The chain is built from TRBV7-2 and TRBJ2-5; D possibly corresponds to TRBD1 (6 bases). V lost 4 bases and J 4 bases, leaving 13 bases between the germline ends. The CDR3 is 14 residues long. CDR1 and CDR2 from the germline V gene are SGHTA and FQGNSA. The chain's CDR3 is CASSYIRGGETQYF. CDR3 coding DNA: TGTGCCAGCAGCTACATCAGGGGTGGAGAGACCCAGTACTTC.

V gene TRBV2 combines with J gene TRBJ1-5, with 7 bases aligning to TRBD1. There are 14 residues in the CDR3. CDR1 SNHLY and CDR2 FYNNEI come from the germline V gene. Germline trimming cut 8 bases from V and 4 bases from J; bases unmatched to any gene: 8. The CDR3 bases are TGTGCCAGCGAACAGGACAGGTTAAATCAGCCCCAGCATTTT. Amino acid sequence: CASEQDRLNQPQHF.

The chain uses TRBV7-9 and TRBJ2-2; D possibly corresponds to TRBD2 (7 bases). CDR3 length: 15 residues. Trimming removed 8 bases at V and 1 base at J, with 14 bases between. CDR1 SEHNR and CDR2 FQNEAQ come from the germline V gene (reference sequence). In DNA form, the CDR3 reads TGTGCCAGCCGGGAGGCGGGACAGAACACCGGGGAGCTGTTTTTT. Protein: CASREAGQNTGELFF.

The genes are TRBV5-4 and TRBJ2-7; tentative D call: TRBD2 (5 bases). V was trimmed by 4 bases and J by 5 bases, leaving 13 bases between them. This CDR3 is 13 amino acids long. The V gene's germline CDR1 is SGHNT and CDR2 YYREEE (reference sequence). The CDR3 sequence is CASSPGSAHEQYF. The CDR3 DNA sequence: TGTGCCAGCAGCCCGGGGAGCGCCCACGAGCAGTACTTC.